A selection of T cell receptor beta chains follows, all from one sample in a study of cytomegalovirus exposure and HLA in healthy donors. TCRdb's table, derived via immunoSEQ multiplex PCR, lists solely in-frame clones and lacks some. The record lists about 34,000 clones, of which the ten most abundant hold around 3.5%. The sequenced sample consisted of PBMCs. These receptors were collected from a woman aged 40-49 years in good health and CMV-seropositive. CDR3s include the opening cysteine and the closing phenylalanine or tryptophan. A D gene is named only where the DNA matches it firmly.

d_call,v_call,j_call,cdr3_nt,cdr3_aa
-,TRBV18,TRBJ2-7,TGTGCCAGCTCACCACGAGTATCCAGGGCCTCCTCCTACGAGCAGTACTTC,CASSPRVSRASSYEQYF
-,TRBV4-2,TRBJ2-2,TGTGCCAGCAGGCCCTTCGAGGGCACCGGGGAGCTGTTTTTT,CASRPFEGTGELFF
-,TRBV4-1,TRBJ1-1,TGCGCCAGCAGCCCGCGGGGGGTGATGAACACTGAAGCTTTCTTT,CASSPRGVMNTEAFF
TRBD1,TRBV2,TRBJ1-1,TGTGCCAGCAGTGAGCAGGGGGTAAACATGAACACTGAAGCTTTCTTT,CASSEQGVNMNTEAFF
TRBD2,TRBV7-9,TRBJ2-1,TGTGCCAGCAGCCGACTAGCGGGAGATGCCAATGAGCAGTTCTTC,CASSRLAGDANEQFF
-,TRBV5-6,TRBJ1-3,TGTGCCACCAGCTTGCGGGGATCTCCAGGAAACACCATATATTTT,CATSLRGSPGNTIYF
-,TRBV4-1,TRBJ1-1,TGCGCCAGCAGCCCCAGAGAGGGCAACACTGAAGCTTTCTTT,CASSPREGNTEAFF
TRBD2,TRBV11-3,TRBJ2-1,TGTGCCAGCAGCCGGACTAGTAATAGCAATGAGCAGTTCTTC,CASSRTSNSNEQFF
-,TRBV27,TRBJ1-1,TGTGCCAGCAGTTTATCGAACAGGGTCAGTGAAGCTTTCTTT,CASSLSNRVSEAFF
-,TRBV27,TRBJ1-1,TGTGCCAGCAGTTCCAGGGGAGGGGAAGCTTTCTTT,CASSSRGGEAFF
TRBD1,TRBV4-1,TRBJ1-2,TGCGCCAGCAGCCGGGACAGGGGGAGGTATGGCTACACCTTC,CASSRDRGRYGYTF
TRBD1,TRBV19,TRBJ2-7,TGTGCCAGTAGTATAGTAGGGACAGCGAACTACGAGCAGTACTTC,CASSIVGTANYEQYF
TRBD2,TRBV7-9,TRBJ2-3,TGTGCCAGCAGCCCGGGACTAGCGGGAGCAGATACGCAGTATTTT,CASSPGLAGADTQYF
-,TRBV13,TRBJ2-7,TGTGCCAGCAGCGGGTTCAGGGGACCCTCCTACGAGCAGTACTTC,CASSGFRGPSYEQYF
TRBD1,TRBV6-6,TRBJ1-5,TGTGCCAGCAGTTACTCCGACAGGGGGATGCAGCCCCAGCATTTT,CASSYSDRGMQPQHF
-,TRBV30,TRBJ1-2,TGTGCCTGGAGTGGGGGACACAATGCCGGCTACACCTTC,CAWSGGHNAGYTF
TRBD1,TRBV2,TRBJ1-2,TGTGCCAGCGCCCAGGGGGCGGGATATGGCTACACCTTC,CASAQGAGYGYTF
-,TRBV5-4,TRBJ2-7,TGTGCCAGCAGCTTGCGGCCGGGAGAAGGAGCGGCGCAGTACTTC,CASSLRPGEGAAQYF
-,TRBV2,TRBJ1-1,TGTGCCAGCAGTGGAGAGACAGACACTGAAGCTTTCTTT,CASSGETDTEAFF
-,TRBV30,TRBJ2-1,TGTGCCTGGAGCCCGTCTGGGGCCCAATGGGGTGAGCAGTTCTTC,CAWSPSGAQWGEQFF
TRBD2,TRBV5-1,TRBJ2-7,TGCGCCAGCAGCCAATTAGCGGGAGGGAGCTACGAGCAGTACTTC,CASSQLAGGSYEQYF
-,TRBV13,TRBJ2-7,TGTGCCAGCAGCCACCAGGATTCTACCTACGAGCAGTACTTC,CASSHQDSTYEQYF
-,TRBV5-1,TRBJ1-1,TGCGCCAGCAGCTTGCTCCCAGGGGTGGGCACTGAAGCTTTCTTT,CASSLLPGVGTEAFF
TRBD1,TRBV5-1,TRBJ1-1,TGCGCCAGCAGCGTTACAGGGGCCCTGGGCACTGAAGCTTTCTTT,CASSVTGALGTEAFF
-,TRBV25-1,TRBJ2-7,TGTGCCAGCAGTGCAGGTTTCTACGAGCAGTACTTC,CASSAGFYEQYF
TRBD2,TRBV7-2,TRBJ2-7,TGTGCCAGCAGCCTAGCGGGAGGGCCAGATGGCGAGCAGTACTTC,CASSLAGGPDGEQYF
-,TRBV18,TRBJ2-2,TGTGCCAGCTCACCTCTTGGACAGAACACCGGGGAGCTGTTTTTT,CASSPLGQNTGELFF